The 5 T cell receptor beta chains presented below share a single source sample, sequenced in a study of type 1 regulatory T cells (dated by TCRdb to the early 2020s). Sequencing was performed on an Illumina MiSeq. The public reads were run again by TCRdb, first through fastp at Q25 and then through MiXCR, and only productive beta chains were kept. Entries are consolidated by CDR3 protein sequence, retaining the most common genes and DNA. Counted in this sample were roughly 20,000 distinct CDR3 sequences; about a tenth of them appeared once. The ten largest clonotypes hold over 2.5% of the sample. The sample was CD4+ T cells, either the whole sample or a sorted fraction (not recorded which). Every receptor here comes from a human donor in good health.

Only a few counts were recorded for this clonotype. The chain combines TRBV5-1 with TRBJ2-2; 8 nucleotides agree with TRBD1. V trimming: 0 bases; J trimming: 6 bases; junction bases outside the gene matches: 7. Germline values: CDR1 SGHRS, CDR2 YFSETQ. The CDR3 sequence is 16 residues long. The CDR3: CASSLATGEKSGELFF. CDR3 nucleotides: TGCGCCAGCAGCTTGGCGACAGGGGAGAAATCCGGGGAGCTGTTTTTT.

This clonotype was counted at least ten times. This rearrangement joins TRBV28 to TRBJ2-1, with no clear D. Trimming pared 2 bases from V and 6 bases from J, leaving 8 bases between. Germline-derived CDR1 and CDR2 are MDHEN and SYDVKM. CDR3 length: 13 amino acids. CDR3 loop: CASSLSPFNEQFF. Written as DNA, the CDR3 is TGTGCCAGCAGTTTAAGTCCCTTCAATGAGCAGTTCTTC.

In this sample, this clonotype turned up a few times. The rearrangement joins TRBV10-3 to TRBJ2-2; D gene unclear. Germline CDR1 ENHRY, CDR2 SYGVKD. V lost 4 bases, J lost 1 base, and 7 bases lay in between. The CDR3 is 14 residues long. CDR3 residues: CAISGSGNTGELFF. CDR3 coding DNA: TGTGCCATCAGTGGTTCGGGGAACACCGGGGAGCTGTTTTTT.

The table lists this clonotype with a few counts. This sequence joins TRBV6-1 and TRBJ2-5; TRBD2 matches 13 bases. V dropped 6 bases and J dropped 4; count of bases not matched to a gene: 11. The CDR3 is 17 amino acids. CDR1 MNHNS and CDR2 SASEGT come from the germline V gene. The DNA of the CDR3 is TGTGCCAGCAGGGGGGCCGGGACTAGCGGGAATATAGAGACCCAGTACTTC. Protein sequence: CASRGAGTSGNIETQYF.

The J gene is TRBJ2-2, the V gene TRBV9; 11 bases align to TRBD2. J lost 7 bases, V lost 4 bases, and 9 bases had no gene match. Germline loops: CDR1 SGDLS, CDR2 YYNGEE. The CDR3 consists of 16 residues. CDR3 coding DNA: TGTGCCAGCAGCCCGTATAGCGGGAGGGCCGACGGGGAGCTGTTTTTT. It yields the protein CASSPYSGRADGELFF.